Described below is a single TCR beta chain sequence and its context. This entry is derived from a study of blood T cell repertoires in COVID-19. Study in general: COVID-19 samples, acute and convalescent, were from the United States, Italy and Spain. From T cells, B-cell-depleted T cells, or PBMCs came the material, which was cDNA or gDNA.

This CDR3 is 18 amino acids long. The germline gives CDR1 SGHRS, CDR2 YFSETQ. The V and J ends lost 5 bases and 2 bases, in that order; junction bases with no gene match: 8. In the source study's methods: Researchers report that nucleated cell counts were estimated from reference gene primer amplification. Measured with immunoSEQ multiplex PCR; TCRdb has only the in-frame clones, and not every one. V and J calls and clone size are as listed in that table; D and trimming were resolved from the DNA. The sample lists 180,000 or so clones, less than 85% occurring once. This sequence was found in a man in his fifties who had recovered from COVID-19. This chain connects TRBV5-1 to TRBJ2-6; 12 nucleotides match TRBD2. Sequences were obtained from peripheral blood. CDR3 DNA sequence: TGCGCCAGCAGTCCAGTGACTAGCGGGAGCCCTGGGGCCAACGTCCTGACTTTC. Its protein product is CASSPVTSGSPGANVLTF.